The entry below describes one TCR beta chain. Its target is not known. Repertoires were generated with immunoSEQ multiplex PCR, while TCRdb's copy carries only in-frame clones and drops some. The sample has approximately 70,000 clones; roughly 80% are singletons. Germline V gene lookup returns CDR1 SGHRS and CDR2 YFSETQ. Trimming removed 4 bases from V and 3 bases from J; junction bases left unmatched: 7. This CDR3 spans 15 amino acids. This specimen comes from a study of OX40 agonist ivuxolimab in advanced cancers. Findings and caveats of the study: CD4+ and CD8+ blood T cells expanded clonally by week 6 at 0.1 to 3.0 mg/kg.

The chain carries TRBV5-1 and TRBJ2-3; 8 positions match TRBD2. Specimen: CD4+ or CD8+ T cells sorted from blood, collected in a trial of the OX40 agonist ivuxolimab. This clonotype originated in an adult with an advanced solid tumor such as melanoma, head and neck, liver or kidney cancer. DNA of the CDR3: TGCGCCAGCAGCCTCTTGACTAGCGCTACAGATACGCAGTATTTT. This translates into CASSLLTSATDTQYF.